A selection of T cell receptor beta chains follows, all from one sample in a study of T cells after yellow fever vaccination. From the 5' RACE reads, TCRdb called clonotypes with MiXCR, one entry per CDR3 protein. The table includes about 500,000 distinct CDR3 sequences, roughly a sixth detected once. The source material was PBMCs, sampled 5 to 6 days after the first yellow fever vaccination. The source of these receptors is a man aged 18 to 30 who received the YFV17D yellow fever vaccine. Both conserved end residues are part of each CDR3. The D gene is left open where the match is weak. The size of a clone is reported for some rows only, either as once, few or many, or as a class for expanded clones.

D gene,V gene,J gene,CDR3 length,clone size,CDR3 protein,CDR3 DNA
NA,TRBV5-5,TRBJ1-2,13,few,CASSFSGEGGYTF,TGTGCCAGCAGCTTTTCAGGGGAGGGGGGCTACACCTTC
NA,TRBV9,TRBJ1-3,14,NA,CASRGDSTGNTIYF,TGTGCCAGCAGGGGAGACAGCACTGGAAACACCATATATTTT
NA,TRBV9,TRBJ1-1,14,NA,CASSVDPHQGRAFF,TGTGCCAGCAGCGTAGACCCACACCAGGGTCGGGCTTTCTTT
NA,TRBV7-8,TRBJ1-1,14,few,CASSHRAGDTEAFF,TGTGCCAGCAGCCACAGGGCAGGTGACACTGAAGCTTTCTTT
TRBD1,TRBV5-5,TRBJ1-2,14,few,CASSWTGLDYGYTF,TGTGCCAGCAGCTGGACAGGGCTGGACTATGGCTACACCTTC
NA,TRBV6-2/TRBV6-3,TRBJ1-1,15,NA,CASSPMRGRSAEAFF,TGTGCCAGCAGTCCCATGCGCGGGAGGTCGGCTGAAGCTTTCTTT
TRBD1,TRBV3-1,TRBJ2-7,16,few,CASSQVSRGLTYEQYF,TGTGCCAGCAGCCAAGTTTCCAGGGGGCTAACCTACGAGCAGTACTTC
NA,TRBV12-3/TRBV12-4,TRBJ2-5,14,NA,CASSLWDTQETQYF,TGTGCCAGCAGTTTATGGGACACCCAAGAGACCCAGTACTTC
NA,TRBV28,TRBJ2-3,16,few,CASSPQGNTDTDTQYF,TGTGCCAGCAGTCCCCAGGGGAATACAGACACAGATACGCAGTATTTT
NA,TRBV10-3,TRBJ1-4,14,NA,CAISEGPGDEKLFF,TGTGCCATCAGTGAGGGTCCGGGGGATGAAAAACTGTTTTTT
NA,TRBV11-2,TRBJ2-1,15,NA,CASTLRTGSYNEQFF,TGTGCCAGCACCCTTAGGACGGGATCCTACAATGAGCAGTTCTTC
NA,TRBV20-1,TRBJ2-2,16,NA,CSARDLGGQLTGELFF,TGCAGTGCTAGAGATCTCGGGGGCCAACTCACCGGGGAGCTGTTTTTT
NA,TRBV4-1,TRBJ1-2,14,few,CASSLPPATHGYTF,TGCGCCAGCAGCCTTCCTCCCGCGACTCATGGCTACACCTTC
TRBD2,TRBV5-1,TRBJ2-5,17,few,CASSTDSSGGDQETQYF,TGCGCCAGCAGCACGGATTCTAGCGGGGGAGACCAAGAGACCCAGTACTTC
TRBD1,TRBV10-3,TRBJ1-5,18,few,CASSPFPGTGGLDQPQHF,TGTGCCTCCTCCCCATTCCCCGGGACAGGGGGTCTCGATCAGCCCCAGCATTTT
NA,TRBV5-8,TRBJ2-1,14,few,CASSLPIASREQFF,TGTGCCAGCAGCTTGCCGATAGCCTCTCGCGAGCAGTTCTTC
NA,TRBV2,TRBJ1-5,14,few,CASSELVSNQPQHF,TGTGCCAGCAGTGAGCTTGTTAGCAATCAGCCCCAGCATTTT
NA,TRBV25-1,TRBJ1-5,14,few,CASGSGAGNQPQHF,TGTGCCAGTGGATCAGGGGCGGGAAATCAGCCCCAGCATTTT
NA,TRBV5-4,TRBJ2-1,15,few,CASSFNGDFPNEQFF,TGTGCCAGCAGCTTCAACGGGGACTTCCCTAATGAGCAGTTCTTC
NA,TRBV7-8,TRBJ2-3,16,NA,CASSSQWPGAADTQYF,TGTGCCAGCAGCTCTCAGTGGCCGGGTGCTGCAGATACGCAGTATTTT
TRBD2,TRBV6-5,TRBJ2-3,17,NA,CASSSRGLAGYTDTQYF,TGTGCCAGCAGTTCCCGGGGACTAGCGGGGTACACAGATACGCAGTATTTT
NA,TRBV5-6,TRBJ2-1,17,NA,CASSLDGLSSSYNEQFF,TGTGCCAGCAGCTTGGACGGGCTATCAAGCTCCTACAATGAGCAGTTCTTC
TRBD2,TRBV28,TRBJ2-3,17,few,CASSRTGLAVGTDTQYF,TGTGCCAGCAGTCGAACCGGACTAGCGGTTGGCACAGATACGCAGTATTTT
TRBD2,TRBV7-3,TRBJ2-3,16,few,CASSSAAGGITDTQYF,TGTGCCAGCAGCTCCGCCGCGGGGGGGATCACAGATACGCAGTATTTT
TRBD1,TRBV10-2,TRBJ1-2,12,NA,CASLRDSYGYTF,TGCGCCAGCCTCCGGGACAGCTATGGCTACACCTTC
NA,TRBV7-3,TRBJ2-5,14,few,CASSLNGIIETQYF,TGTGCCAGCAGCTTAAATGGCATCATAGAGACCCAGTACTTC
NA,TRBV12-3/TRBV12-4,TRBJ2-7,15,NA,CASSLAGILTYEQYF,TGTGCCAGCAGTTTAGCTGGGATCCTAACCTACGAGCAGTACTTC
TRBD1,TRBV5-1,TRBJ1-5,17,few,CASSDAGTAYSNQPQHF,TGCGCCAGCAGCGACGCCGGGACAGCCTACAGCAATCAGCCCCAGCATTTT
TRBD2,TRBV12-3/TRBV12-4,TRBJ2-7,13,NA,CASSRLAEYEQYF,TGTGCCAGCAGTCGACTAGCTGAGTACGAGCAGTACTTC
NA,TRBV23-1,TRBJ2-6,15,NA,CASSHLHSGANVLTF,TGCGCCAGCAGTCACCTCCACAGTGGGGCCAACGTCCTGACTTTC
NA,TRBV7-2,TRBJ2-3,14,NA,CASSPNGRTDTQYF,TGTGCCAGCAGCCCGAATGGCCGCACAGATACGCAGTATTTT
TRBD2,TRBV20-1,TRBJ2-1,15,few,CSARLAGVSYNEQFF,TGCAGTGCTAGACTAGCGGGGGTTTCGTACAATGAGCAGTTCTTC
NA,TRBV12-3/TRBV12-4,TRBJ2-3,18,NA,CACSWTIGQSTSTDTQYF,TGTGCCTGCAGTTGGACGATCGGACAGAGTACTAGCACAGATACGCAGTATTTT
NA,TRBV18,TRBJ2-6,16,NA,CASSPQRDSGANVLTF,TGTGCCAGCTCACCACAACGGGACTCTGGGGCCAACGTCCTGACTTTC
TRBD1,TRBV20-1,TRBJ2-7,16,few,CSAYSGTGFQLYEQYF,TGCAGTGCTTACTCCGGGACAGGGTTTCAACTTTACGAGCAGTACTTC
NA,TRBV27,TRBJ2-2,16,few,CASSFSIGVNTGELFF,TGTGCCAGCAGTTTTAGTATAGGGGTCAACACCGGGGAGCTGTTTTTT
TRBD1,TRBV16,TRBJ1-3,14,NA,CASSRDRVGNTIYF,TGTGCCAGCAGCCGGGACAGGGTCGGAAACACCATATATTTT
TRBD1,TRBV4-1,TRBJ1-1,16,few,CASSQDLTGGSREAFF,TGCGCCAGCAGCCAAGACTTAACAGGGGGCTCCCGGGAAGCTTTCTTT
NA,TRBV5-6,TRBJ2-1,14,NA,CASSPLPGDNEQFF,TGTGCCAGCAGCCCCCTTCCAGGGGACAATGAGCAGTTCTTC
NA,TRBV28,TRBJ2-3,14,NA,CATKAGGESDTQYF,TGTGCCACCAAGGCAGGTGGGGAGTCAGATACGCAGTATTTT
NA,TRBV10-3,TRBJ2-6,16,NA,CAINRDKTPGANVLTF,TGTGCCATCAACAGGGACAAGACTCCTGGGGCCAACGTCCTGACTTTC
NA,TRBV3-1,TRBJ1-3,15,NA,CASSQAGTPGNTIYF,TGTGCCAGCAGCCAAGCGGGGACGCCTGGAAACACCATATATTTT
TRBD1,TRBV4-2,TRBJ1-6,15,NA,CASSGTGGFDSPLHF,TGTGCCAGCAGCGGGACAGGGGGCTTCGATTCACCCCTCCACTTT
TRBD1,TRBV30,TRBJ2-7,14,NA,CAWTGTGGKYEQYF,TGTGCCTGGACCGGGACAGGTGGTAAATACGAGCAGTACTTC
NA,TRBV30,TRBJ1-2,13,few,CAWSPDSNYGYTF,TGTGCCTGGAGTCCGGACAGCAACTATGGCTACACCTTC
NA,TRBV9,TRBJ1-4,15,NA,CASSVSGGHYEKLFF,TGTGCCAGCAGCGTGAGCGGCGGACACTATGAAAAACTGTTTTTT
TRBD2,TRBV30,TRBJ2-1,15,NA,CAWSVTSGVINEQFF,TGTGCCTGGAGTGTAACTAGCGGGGTTATCAATGAGCAGTTCTTC
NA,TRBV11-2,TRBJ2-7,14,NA,CASSFGTDGGEQYF,TGTGCCAGCAGCTTTGGGACCGACGGGGGCGAGCAGTACTTC
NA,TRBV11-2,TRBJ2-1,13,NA,CASSQGILPRQFF,TGTGCCAGCAGCCAGGGGATCCTGCCTCGGCAGTTCTTC
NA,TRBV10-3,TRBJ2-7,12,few,CAIGGQLYEQYF,TGTGCCATCGGGGGACAACTCTACGAGCAGTACTTC
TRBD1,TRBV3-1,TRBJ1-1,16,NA,CASSQNLGPYGTGAFF,TGTGCCAGCAGCCAAAACCTTGGGCCTTACGGGACAGGGGCTTTCTTT
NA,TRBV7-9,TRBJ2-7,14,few,CASSDLETTYEQYF,TGTGCCAGCAGCGACCTGGAGACGACCTACGAGCAGTACTTC
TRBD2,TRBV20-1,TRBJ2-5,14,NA,CSAPTGTSGETQYF,TGCAGTGCACCAACCGGGACTAGTGGAGAGACCCAGTACTTC
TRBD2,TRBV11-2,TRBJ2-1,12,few,CASSSGTNAQFF,TGTGCCAGCAGCTCTGGGACTAACGCGCAGTTCTTC
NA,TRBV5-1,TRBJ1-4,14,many,CASRAGTANEKLFF,TGCGCCAGCAGGGCCGGGACTGCGAATGAAAAACTGTTTTTT